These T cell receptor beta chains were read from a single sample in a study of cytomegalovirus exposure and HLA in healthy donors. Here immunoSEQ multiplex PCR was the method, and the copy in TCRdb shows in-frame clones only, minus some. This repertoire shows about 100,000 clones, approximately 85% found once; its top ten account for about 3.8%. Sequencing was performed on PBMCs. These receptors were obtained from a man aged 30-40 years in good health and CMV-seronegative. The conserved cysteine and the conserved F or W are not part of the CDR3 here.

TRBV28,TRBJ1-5,ASSSDREVGQPQH
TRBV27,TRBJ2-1,ASSSISVGYNEQF
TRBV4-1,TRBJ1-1,ASSQYRGRRTEAF
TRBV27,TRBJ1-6,ASSSTRGFTPNSPLH
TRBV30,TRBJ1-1,AWDRGRMHTEAF
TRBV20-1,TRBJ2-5,TGQIQETQY
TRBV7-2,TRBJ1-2,ASSFSSYGYT
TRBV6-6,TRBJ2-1,ASSYSVGRVDNEQF
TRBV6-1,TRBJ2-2,ASSDNRETLAGELF
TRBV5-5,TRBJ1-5,ASSFRPTGDGNQPQH
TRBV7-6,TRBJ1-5,ASSQYASYQPQH